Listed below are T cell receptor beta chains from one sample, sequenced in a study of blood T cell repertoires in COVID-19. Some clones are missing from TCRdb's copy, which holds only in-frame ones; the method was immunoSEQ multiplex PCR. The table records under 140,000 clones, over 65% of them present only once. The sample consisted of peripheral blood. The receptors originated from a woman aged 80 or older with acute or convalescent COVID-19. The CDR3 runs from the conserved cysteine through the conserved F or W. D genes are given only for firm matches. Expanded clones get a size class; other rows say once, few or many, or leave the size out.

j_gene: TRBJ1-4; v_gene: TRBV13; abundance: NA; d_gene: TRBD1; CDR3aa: CASSWTDRGEKLFF; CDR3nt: TGTGCCAGCAGCTGGACAGACAGGGGTGAAAAACTGTTTTTT
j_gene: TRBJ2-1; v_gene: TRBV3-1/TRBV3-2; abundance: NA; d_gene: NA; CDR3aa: CASSHAGAYNEQFF; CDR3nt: TGTGCCAGCAGCCATGCAGGGGCGTATAATGAGCAGTTCTTC
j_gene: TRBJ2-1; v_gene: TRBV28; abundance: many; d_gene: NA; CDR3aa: CASSRGQNNEQFF; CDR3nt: TGTGCCAGCAGCCGCGGACAGAACAATGAGCAGTTCTTC
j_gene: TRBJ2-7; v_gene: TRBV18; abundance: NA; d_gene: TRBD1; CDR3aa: CASSPAGQGDSYEQYF; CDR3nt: TGTGCCAGCTCACCCGCCGGACAGGGGGACTCCTACGAGCAGTACTTC
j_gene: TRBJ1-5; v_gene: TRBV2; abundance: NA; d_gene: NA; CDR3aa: CASSERGSQPQHF; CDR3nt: TGTGCCAGCAGTGAAAGGGGGTCTCAGCCCCAGCATTTT
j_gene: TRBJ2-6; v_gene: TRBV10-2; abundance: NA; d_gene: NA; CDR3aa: CASIRNSGANVLTF; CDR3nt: TGCGCCAGCATCAGGAACTCTGGGGCCAACGTCCTGACTTTC
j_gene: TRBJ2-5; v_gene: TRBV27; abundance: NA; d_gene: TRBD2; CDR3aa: CASTILAAQETQYF; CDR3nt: TGTGCCAGCACCATTCTAGCGGCCCAAGAGACCCAGTACTTC
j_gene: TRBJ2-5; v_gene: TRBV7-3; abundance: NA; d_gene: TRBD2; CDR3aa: CASSLAGGGVETQYF; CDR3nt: TGTGCCAGCAGCTTAGCGGGAGGGGGTGTTGAGACCCAGTACTTC
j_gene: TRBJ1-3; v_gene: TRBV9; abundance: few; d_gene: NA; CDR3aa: CASSVERGNTIYF; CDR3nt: TGTGCCAGCAGCGTAGAGCGTGGAAACACCATATATTTT
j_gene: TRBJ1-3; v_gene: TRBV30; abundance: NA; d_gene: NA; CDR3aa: CAWSVLAGNTIYF; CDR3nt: TGTGCCTGGAGTGTACTGGCTGGAAACACCATATATTTT
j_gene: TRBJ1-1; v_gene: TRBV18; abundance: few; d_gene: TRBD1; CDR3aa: CASSRNMAGTGEMNTEAFF; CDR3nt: TGTGCCAGCTCACGTAATATGGCCGGGACAGGGGAAATGAACACTGAAGCTTTCTTT
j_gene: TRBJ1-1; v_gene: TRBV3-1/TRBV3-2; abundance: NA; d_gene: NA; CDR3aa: CASSSHHGGATEAFF; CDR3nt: TGTGCCAGCAGCTCACACCACGGGGGGGCCACTGAAGCTTTCTTT
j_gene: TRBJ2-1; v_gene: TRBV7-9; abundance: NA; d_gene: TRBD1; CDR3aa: CASSLDGTGNYNEQFF; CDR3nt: TGTGCCAGCAGCTTAGATGGGACAGGGAACTACAATGAGCAGTTCTTC
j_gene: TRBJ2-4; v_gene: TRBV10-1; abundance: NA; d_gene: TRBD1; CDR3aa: CASSDGQGSSNIQYF; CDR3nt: TGCGCCAGCAGTGATGGACAGGGCTCTAGCAACATTCAGTACTTC
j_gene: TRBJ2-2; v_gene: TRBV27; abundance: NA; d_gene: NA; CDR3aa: CASNQPQPRANTGELFF; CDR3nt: TGTGCCAGCAACCAACCCCAGCCCAGGGCTAACACCGGGGAGCTGTTTTTT
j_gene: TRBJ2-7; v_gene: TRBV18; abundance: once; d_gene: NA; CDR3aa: CASSPGRSGYEQYF; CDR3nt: TGTGCCAGCTCACCAGGCAGGAGCGGGTACGAGCAGTACTTC
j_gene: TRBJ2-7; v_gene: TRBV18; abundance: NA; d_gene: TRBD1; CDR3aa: CASSPLGQTPDKYF; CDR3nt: TGTGCCAGCTCACCCTTGGGACAGACACCCGATAAGTACTTC
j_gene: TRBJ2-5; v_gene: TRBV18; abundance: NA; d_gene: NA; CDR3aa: CASSPRHRDGTQYF; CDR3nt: TGTGCCAGCTCACCACGGCACAGGGACGGGACCCAGTACTTC
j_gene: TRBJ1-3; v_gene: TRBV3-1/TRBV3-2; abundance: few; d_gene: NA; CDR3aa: CASSRYGSSGNTIYF; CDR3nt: TGTGCCAGCAGCCGGTACGGTTCCTCTGGAAACACCATATATTTT
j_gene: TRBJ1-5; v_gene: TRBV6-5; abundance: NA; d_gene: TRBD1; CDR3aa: CASSPGQNNQPQHF; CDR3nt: TGTGCCAGCAGCCCGGGACAGAACAATCAGCCCCAGCATTTT
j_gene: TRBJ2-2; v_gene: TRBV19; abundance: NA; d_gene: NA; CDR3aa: CASSILTGELFF; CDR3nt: TGTGCCAGTAGTATCCTCACCGGGGAGCTGTTTTTT
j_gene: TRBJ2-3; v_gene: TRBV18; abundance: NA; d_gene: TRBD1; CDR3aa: CASSPAGQGGTDTQYF; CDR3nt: TGTGCCAGCTCACCAGCGGGACAGGGGGGAACAGATACGCAGTATTTT
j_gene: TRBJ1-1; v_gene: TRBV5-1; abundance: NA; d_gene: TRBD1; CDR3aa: CASSSRDRGQNTEAFF; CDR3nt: TGCGCCAGCAGCTCCCGGGACAGGGGGCAAAACACTGAAGCTTTCTTT
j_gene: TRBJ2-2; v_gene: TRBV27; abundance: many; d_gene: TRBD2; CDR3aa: CASRSGSRGGELFF; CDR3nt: TGTGCCAGCCGTAGCGGGAGTCGTGGCGGGGAGCTGTTTTTT
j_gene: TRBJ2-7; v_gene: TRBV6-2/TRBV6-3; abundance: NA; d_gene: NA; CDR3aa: CASSDGRQGLLREQYF; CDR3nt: TGTGCCAGCAGCGACGGACGACAGGGACTTCTACGCGAGCAGTACTTC
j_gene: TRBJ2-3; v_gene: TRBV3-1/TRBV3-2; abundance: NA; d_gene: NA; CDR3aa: CASSHMDCAQYF; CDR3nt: TGTGCCAGCAGCCATATGGACTGTGCGCAGTATTTT
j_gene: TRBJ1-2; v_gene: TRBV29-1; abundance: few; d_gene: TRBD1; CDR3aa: CSVVWDSYGYTF; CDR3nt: TGCAGCGTTGTGTGGGACAGCTATGGCTACACCTTC
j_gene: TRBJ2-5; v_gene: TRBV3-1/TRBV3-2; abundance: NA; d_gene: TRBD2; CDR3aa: CASSHGGTSGPQALETQYF; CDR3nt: TGTGCCAGCAGCCATGGCGGGACTAGCGGGCCCCAGGCTTTGGAGACCCAGTACTTC
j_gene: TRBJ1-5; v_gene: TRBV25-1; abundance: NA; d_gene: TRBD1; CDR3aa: CASSSGGGPNQPQHF; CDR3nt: TGTGCCAGCAGCTCAGGAGGGGGCCCCAATCAGCCCCAGCATTTT
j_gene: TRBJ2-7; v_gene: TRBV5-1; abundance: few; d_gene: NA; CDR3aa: CASSLRDRSPGEQYF; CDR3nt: TGCGCCAGCAGCTTGCGAGACAGGTCCCCCGGCGAGCAGTACTTC
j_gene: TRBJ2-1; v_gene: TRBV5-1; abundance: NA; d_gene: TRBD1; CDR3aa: CASSDGRDSNEQFF; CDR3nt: TGCGCCAGCAGCGACGGCCGGGACAGTAATGAGCAGTTCTTC
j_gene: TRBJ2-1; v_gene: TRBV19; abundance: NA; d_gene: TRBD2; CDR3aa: CASSIGLGAPQNEQFF; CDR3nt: TGTGCCAGTAGTATCGGACTAGGAGCCCCCCAAAATGAGCAGTTCTTC